Each of the 32 T cell receptor beta chains below was sequenced from the same sample in a study of cytotoxic CD8 clonotypes in ibrutinib-treated CLL. This table comes from immunoSEQ multiplex PCR, and its TCRdb copy is limited to in-frame clones, with some not included. The data show some 130,000 clones, around 93% seen once. The material was PBMCs, obtained after 12 months of ibrutinib treatment. The receptors were sampled from a human donor with chronic lymphocytic leukemia.

This clone came up once. The chain couples TRBV9 to TRBJ2-1; 11 bases align to TRBD2. Germline CDR1 is SGDLS and CDR2 is YYNGEE. V trimming: 5 bases; J trimming: 2 bases; junction bases outside the gene matches: 3. The CDR3 sequence is 15 residues long. The CDR3 DNA reads as TGTGCCAGCAGTGCTAGCGGGAGGACCTACAATGAGCAGTTCTTC. Translated, it gives CASSASGRTYNEQFF.

The chain combines TRBV19 with TRBJ2-5, with 11 nucleotides matching TRBD1. With V trimmed by 5 bases and J by 3 bases, 8 bases remained unmatched. The CDR3 covers 16 residues. Germline assignment: CDR1 LNHDA and CDR2 SQIVND (reference sequence). CDR3 residues: CASSPWTGGGEETQYF. The CDR3, as DNA: TGTGCCAGTAGTCCCTGGACAGGGGGCGGAGAAGAGACCCAGTACTTC. Based on the CDR3 plus reference TRBV19 and TRBJ2-5, the full variable domain is DGGITQSPKYLFRKEGQNVTLSCEQNLNHDAMYWYRQDPGQGLRLIYYSQIVNDFQKGDIAEGYSVSREKKESFPLTVTSAQKNPTAFYLCASSPWTGGGEETQYFGPGTRLLVL.

The chain has TRBV6-6 and TRBJ2-7; the D gene is possibly TRBD1 (6 bases). Trimming removed 4 bases at V and 7 bases at J, with 17 bases between. The CDR3 has 14 residues. From germline, CDR1 is MNHNY and CDR2 SVGAGI (reference sequence). The CDR3 loop reads CASSFYRDTREQYF. Written as DNA, the CDR3 is TGTGCCAGCAGTTTTTACCGGGACACGAGGGAGCAGTACTTC.

This clone was detected a few times. V is TRBV7-9 and J is TRBJ1-5, with no clear D. The CDR3 sequence is 14 residues long. The V gene's germline CDR1 is SEHNR and CDR2 FQNEAQ (reference sequence). Trimming shortened V by 3 bases and J by 4 bases, and 10 bases separated the two germline ends. The DNA of the CDR3 is TGTGCCAGCAGCTTGCTTGGAGGGAATCAGCCCCAGCATTTT. This gives the protein CASSLLGGNQPQHF.

The chain is built from TRBV29-1 and TRBJ1-2; 9 bases line up with TRBD1. This CDR3 is built from 13 residues. Germline V lookup: CDR1 SQVTM, CDR2 ANQGSEA. The J segment lost 5 bases and the V segment lost 5 bases, leaving 6 bases of the junction unmatched. CDR3: CSVRDRVGYGYTF. The CDR3 region has the DNA TGCAGCGTTCGGGACAGGGTGGGGTATGGCTACACCTTC.

In this sample, this clone turned up once. J is TRBJ1-2 and V is TRBV28; D remains unclear. Germline-derived CDR1 and CDR2 are MDHEN and SYDVKM. The CDR3 covers 12 residues. Trimming left V 8 bases short and J 2 bases short, with 9 bases between. The CDR3 loop is CASAPMNYGYTF. CDR3 nucleotides: TGTGCCAGCGCCCCTATGAACTATGGCTACACCTTC.

J is TRBJ2-2 and V is TRBV5-4, with D tentatively TRBD1 or TRBD2 (5 bases each). The V and J ends lost 4 bases and 6 bases respectively, with 13 bases between them. Germline V gene data show CDR1 as SGHNT and CDR2 as YYREEE (reference sequence). The CDR3 runs 14 residues. CDR3 bases: TGTGCCAGCAGCCATACTAGGGGAGCCGGGGAGCTGTTTTTT. This translates into CASSHTRGAGELFF.

This chain joins TRBV6-6 and TRBJ1-5; TRBD1 might be the D (5 bases). V lost 6 bases and J lost 2, with 14 bases in between. The CDR3 length is 15 residues. Germline CDR1 and CDR2: MNHNY and SVGAGI (reference sequence). The CDR3 reads CASSPSGAGNQPQHF. As DNA, the CDR3 is TGTGCCAGCAGCCCATCTGGGGCCGGCAATCAGCCCCAGCATTTT.

The rearrangement joins TRBV19 to TRBJ1-1; D unclear. Germline-derived CDR1 and CDR2 are LNHDA and SQIVND (reference sequence). The CDR3 spans 11 residues. Trimming cost V 9 bases and J 4 bases, with 9 bases left between them. The CDR3 DNA sequence: TGTGCCAGCCCCAAGGGCACTGAAGCTTTCTTT. As protein: CASPKGTEAFF.

The chain couples TRBV28 to TRBJ1-5, with unresolved D. Germline CDR1 and CDR2: MDHEN and SYDVKM. Trimming removed 6 bases from V and 7 bases from J, with 7 bases in between. The CDR3 loop spans 11 amino acids. CDR3 region: CASSQNQPQHF. Written as DNA, the CDR3 is TGTGCCAGCAGCCAGAACCAGCCCCAGCATTTT.

This chain joins TRBV6-5 and TRBJ1-1, with 7 bases matching TRBD1. V dropped 5 bases and J dropped 7; count of bases not matched to a gene: 7. The length of the CDR3 is 13 residues. Germline CDR1 is MNHEY and CDR2 is SVGAGI. For the CDR3, the DNA is TGTGCCAGCAGTCCAAAACAGGGGAGTGAAGCTTTCTTT. Translated, it gives CASSPKQGSEAFF.

This sequence joins TRBV6-6 and TRBJ1-1; D gene unclear. The CDR3 consists of 13 residues. Germline V gives CDR1 MNHNY, CDR2 SVGAGI (reference sequence). The ends were cut back, 2 bases at V and 10 bases at J, with 14 bases in the middle. The CDR3 region is CASSYPSTLGAFF. The CDR3 DNA reads TGTGCCAGCAGTTACCCCTCCACCCTGGGAGCTTTCTTT.

The chain links TRBV27 to TRBJ2-1; weak D call: TRBD2 (6 bases). V was shortened by 2 bases and J by 4 bases, with 6 bases between the two germline ends. The germline V gene has CDR1 MNHEY and CDR2 SMNVEV (reference sequence). This CDR3 is built from 13 residues. The CDR3: CASSLRGYNEQFF. The CDR3 coding sequence is TGTGCCAGCAGTTTACGGGGGTACAATGAGCAGTTCTTC.

This CDR3 is CASSYSQGVDYGYTF. The CDR3 DNA reads as TGTGCCAGCAGTTACTCACAGGGGGTAGACTATGGCTACACCTTC. The chain employs TRBV6-6 and TRBJ1-2, with 8 bases aligning to TRBD1. The CDR3 consists of 15 residues. Germline CDR1 and CDR2: MNHNY and SVGAGI (reference sequence). V lost 0 bases and J lost 3; bases outside the gene matches: 3.

The chain combines TRBV27 with TRBJ2-5; no clear D. This CDR3 has 13 residues. Trimming took 4 bases from V and 1 from J, leaving 7 bases between them. Germline loops: CDR1 MNHEY, CDR2 SMNVEV (reference sequence). The CDR3 loop is CASSSWSQETQYF. For the CDR3, the DNA is TGTGCCAGCAGTTCGTGGAGCCAAGAGACCCAGTACTTC.

The V and J genes are TRBV2 and TRBJ2-5; tentatively, D is TRBD2 (6 bases). V was trimmed by 5 bases and J by 3 bases, leaving 7 bases between them. The CDR3 loop spans 12 amino acids. Germline assignment: CDR1 SNHLY and CDR2 FYNNEI. CDR3 in amino acids: CASSQREETQYF. CDR3 coding DNA: TGTGCCAGCAGTCAGCGGGAAGAGACCCAGTACTTC.

This clone appeared a single time. The chain combines TRBV30 with TRBJ1-5; TRBD1 is a possible D gene (5 bases). Per germline, CDR1 GTSNPN and CDR2 SVGIG (reference sequence). V shed 1 base and J shed 1 base, with 11 bases lying between them. The CDR3 totals 15 residues. DNA of the CDR3: TGTGCCTGGAGTGAGGGGATCGCGAGCAATCAGCCCCAGCATTTT. Encoded protein: CAWSEGIASNQPQHF.

V and J are TRBV28 and TRBJ2-1, with TRBD1 matching over 9 bases. V was clipped by 6 bases and J by 7 bases; unmatched bases: 13. The CDR3 sequence is 16 residues long. Germline lookup yields CDR1 MDHEN and CDR2 SYDVKM. The CDR3 spells CASSTITGGVTNEQFF. The CDR3 nucleotides read TGTGCCAGCAGCACTATTACAGGGGGCGTAACGAATGAGCAGTTCTTC.

The chain is built from TRBV19 and TRBJ2-2; 8 positions match TRBD1. CDR3 length equals 15 residues. J gave up 1 base and V 5 bases, and 3 bases lay outside the gene matches. Germline-derived CDR1 and CDR2 are LNHDA and SQIVND (reference sequence). The CDR3 DNA reads as TGTGCCAGTAGTCGGGACAGGTTGAACACCGGGGAGCTGTTTTTT. It yields the protein CASSRDRLNTGELFF.

The chain couples TRBV14 to TRBJ2-7; D possibly matches TRBD1 or TRBD2 (5 bases each). Germline CDR1 reads SGHDN; CDR2 reads FVKESK. CDR3 length: 10 residues. With 4 bases removed from V and 7 bases from J, the gap between germline ends came to 5 bases. DNA for the CDR3: TGTGCCAGCAGCCGGGGGGAGCAGTACTTC. Amino acid sequence: CASSRGEQYF.

Here the CDR3 reads CASSPLGNEQFF. In DNA, the CDR3 is TGTGCCAGCAGCCCCCTAGGAAATGAGCAGTTCTTC. The chain links TRBV7-3 to TRBJ2-1; D is ambiguous. Germline V gene data show CDR1 as SGHTA and CDR2 as FQGTGA. The CDR3 is made up of 12 amino acids. Trimming took off 5 bases at V and 7 bases at J, with 9 bases between the two ends.

The chain carries TRBV5-4 and TRBJ2-5, with D perhaps matching TRBD1 (6 bases). Deletions cut 0 bases from V and 5 bases from J, with 14 bases between. CDR1 SGHNT and CDR2 YYREEE come from the germline V gene (reference sequence). This CDR3 is 15 amino acids long. This CDR3 reads CASSLAGAGEETQYF. Written as DNA, the CDR3 is TGTGCCAGCAGCTTGGCCGGGGCAGGGGAGGAGACCCAGTACTTC.

The chain links TRBV2 to TRBJ1-4, with TRBD1 as a possible D gene (5 bases). CDR3 length: 16 amino acids. V was cut by 2 bases and J by 2 bases, with 12 bases left in between. In germline, CDR1 is SNHLY, CDR2 FYNNEI. CDR3 nucleotide sequence: TGTGCCAGCAGTGAATATGGGACGGGTACTAATGAAAAACTGTTTTTT. Protein sequence: CASSEYGTGTNEKLFF.

The chain combines TRBV29-1 with TRBJ2-3, with D maybe TRBD1 (5 bases). Germline values: CDR1 SQVTM, CDR2 ANQGSEA. The CDR3 totals 13 residues. V lost 3 bases, J lost 6 bases, and 13 bases lay in between. This chain's CDR3 is CSVDQSTADTQYF. The DNA of the CDR3 is TGCAGCGTTGACCAGTCGACAGCCGATACGCAGTATTTT.

The chain carries TRBV29-1 and TRBJ2-1, with TRBD2 matching 8 bases. Germline lookup yields CDR1 SQVTM and CDR2 ANQGSEA. J gave up 10 bases and V 7 bases, and 6 bases lay outside the gene matches. The CDR3 extends over 11 amino acids. The CDR3 coding sequence is TGCAGCGCCGGGACTAGTGGCGAGCAGTTCTTC. This translates into CSAGTSGEQFF.

The rearrangement joins TRBV6-6 to TRBJ2-1; D call uncertain. The CDR3 is made up of 11 amino acids. CDR1 and CDR2 (germline): MNHNY, SVGAGI (reference sequence). Trimming stripped 6 bases from V and 12 bases from J, with 12 bases between. The CDR3 DNA reads TGTGCCAGCAGGGATTTTGGAAGGCAGTTCTTC. Translation gives CASRDFGRQFF.

The chain carries TRBV9 and TRBJ2-5, with 9 bases identical to TRBD2. Germline V gene lookup returns CDR1 SGDLS and CDR2 YYNGEE. CDR3 length equals 16 residues. J gave up 4 bases and V 3 bases, and 10 bases lay outside the gene matches. The CDR3 protein is CASSGHVAGVGETQYF. Here the CDR3 DNA reads TGTGCCAGCAGCGGCCACGTAGCGGGAGTAGGAGAGACCCAGTACTTC. The whole variable domain, filled in from reference TRBV9 and TRBJ2-5, reads DSGVTQTPKHLITATGQRVTLRCSPRSGDLSVYWYQQSLDQGLQFLIQYYNGEERAKGNILERFSAQQFPDLHSELNLSSLELGDSALYFCASSGHVAGVGETQYFGPGTRLLVL.

The chain joins TRBV7-9 to TRBJ1-1, with D hard to call. The CDR3 covers 17 residues. Deletions cut 4 bases from V and 0 bases from J, with 18 bases between. Germline V gene sequence: CDR1 SEHNR, CDR2 FQNEAQ (reference sequence). The CDR3, as DNA: TGTGCCAGCAGCTCCTCTGACAAACCCCTATTGAACACTGAAGCTTTCTTT. It is translated as CASSSSDKPLLNTEAFF.

The chain combines TRBV6-6 with TRBJ2-2; 9 bases agree with TRBD1. Losses at the gene ends were 6 bases for V and 6 bases for J; bases not matched to a gene: 11. Germline values: CDR1 MNHNY, CDR2 SVGAGI (reference sequence). This CDR3 has 16 amino acids. The CDR3 reads CASSRRDRALSGELFF. DNA for the CDR3: TGTGCCAGCAGCCGCCGGGACAGGGCTTTGTCCGGGGAGCTGTTTTTT.

The rearrangement links TRBV28 to TRBJ2-2; TRBD1 aligns across 12 bases. The V gene's germline CDR1 is MDHEN and CDR2 SYDVKM. V dropped 6 bases and J dropped 7; count of bases not matched to a gene: 9. This CDR3 has 16 residues. CDR3 DNA: TGTGCCAGCAGAACACCGGGACAGGGGGCCGGCGGGGAGCTGTTTTTT. Translating gives CASRTPGQGAGGELFF.

In its sample, this clone was seen once. This sequence joins TRBV29-1 and TRBJ2-1, with D hard to call. Germline lookup yields CDR1 SQVTM and CDR2 ANQGSEA. This CDR3 spans 12 amino acids. With 7 bases removed from V and 6 bases from J, the gap between germline ends came to 13 bases. The CDR3 DNA reads TGCAGCGACCGTTACTCTAGCAATGAGCAGTTCTTC. Encoded protein: CSDRYSSNEQFF.

This chain uses TRBV11-2 with TRBJ2-7; TRBD1 or TRBD2 may be the D gene (6 bases each). V shed 2 bases and J shed 3 bases, with 14 bases lying between them. The V gene's germline CDR1 is SGHAT and CDR2 FQNNGV. CDR3 size: 15 residues. CDR3 bases: TGTGCCAGCAGCTTACTAATAGGGGGGAACTACGAGCAGTACTTC. Translated: CASSLLIGGNYEQYF.